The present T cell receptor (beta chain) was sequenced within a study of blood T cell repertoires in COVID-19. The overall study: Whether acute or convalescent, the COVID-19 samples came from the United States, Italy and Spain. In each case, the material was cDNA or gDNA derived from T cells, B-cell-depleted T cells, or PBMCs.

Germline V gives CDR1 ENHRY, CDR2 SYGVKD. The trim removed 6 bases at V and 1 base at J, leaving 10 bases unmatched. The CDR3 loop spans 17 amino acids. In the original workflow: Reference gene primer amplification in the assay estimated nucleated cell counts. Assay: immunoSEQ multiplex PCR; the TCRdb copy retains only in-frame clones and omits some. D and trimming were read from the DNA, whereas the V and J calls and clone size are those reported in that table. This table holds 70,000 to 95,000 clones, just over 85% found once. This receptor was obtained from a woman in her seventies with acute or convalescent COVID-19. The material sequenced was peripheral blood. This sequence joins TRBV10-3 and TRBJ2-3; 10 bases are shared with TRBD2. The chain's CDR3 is CAISFLAGDSRTDTQYF. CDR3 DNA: TGTGCCATCAGCTTTCTAGCGGGAGACAGCCGCACAGATACGCAGTATTTT.